The clone carrying this T cell receptor (beta chain) has more than one count but fewer than ten. Its antigen is still unknown. The CDR3 is 15 amino acids. V gave up 4 bases and J gave up 0 bases, with 11 bases separating them. CDR1 SGHTA and CDR2 FQGNSA come from the germline V gene. The data originate from a study of esophageal squamous cell carcinoma under preoperative chemotherapy. Whole-study context: Both tumor-infiltrating lymphocytes and peripheral blood T cells had their TCR repertoires profiled.

Time point: after preoperative PTX-NDP chemotherapy. Preoperative chemotherapy with paclitaxel-nedaplatin was given to patients before surgery. TCRdb analysed the PCR reads with MiXCR anew, one entry per CDR3 protein. This sample has about 18,000 distinct CDR3 sequences; 40% to 55% occur once, and the top ten carry roughly 32%. Study-level findings and limits: Post-treatment tumor-infiltrating lymphocytes appeared partly derived from peripheral T cells migrating into the tumor. After chemotherapy, TCR diversity rose significantly in peripheral T cells but not in tumor-infiltrating lymphocytes.

This clonotype was obtained from a human donor with esophageal squamous cell carcinoma. The donor label of this sample is uncertain. J is TRBJ2-3 and V is TRBV7-2; unclear D gene. Sampling was conducted from a patient given preoperative chemotherapy. CDR3 sequence: CASSYVGLSTDTQYF. As DNA, the CDR3 is TGTGCCAGCAGCTACGTTGGTTTGAGCACAGATACGCAGTATTTT. The full variable domain, with the rest looked up from reference TRBV7-2 and TRBJ2-3, is GAGVSQSPSNKVTEKGKDVELRCDPISGHTALYWYRQSLGQGLEFLIYFQGNSAPDKSGLPSDRFSAERTGGSVSTLTIQRTQQEDSAVYLCASSYVGLSTDTQYFGPGTRLTVL.